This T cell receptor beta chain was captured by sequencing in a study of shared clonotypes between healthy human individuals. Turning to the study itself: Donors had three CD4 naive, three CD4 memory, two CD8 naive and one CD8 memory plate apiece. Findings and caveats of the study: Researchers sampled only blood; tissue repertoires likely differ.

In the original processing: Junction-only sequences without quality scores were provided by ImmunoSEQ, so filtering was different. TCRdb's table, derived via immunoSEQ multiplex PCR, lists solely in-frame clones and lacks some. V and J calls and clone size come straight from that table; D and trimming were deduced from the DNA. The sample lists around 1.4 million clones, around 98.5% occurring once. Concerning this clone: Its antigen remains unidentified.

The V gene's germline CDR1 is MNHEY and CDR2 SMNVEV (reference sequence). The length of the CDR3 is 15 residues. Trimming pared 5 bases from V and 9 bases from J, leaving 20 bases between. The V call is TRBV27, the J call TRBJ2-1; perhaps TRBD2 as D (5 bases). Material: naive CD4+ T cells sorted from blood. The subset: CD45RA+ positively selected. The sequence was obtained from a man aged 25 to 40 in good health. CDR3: CASSPLMRSGGEQFF. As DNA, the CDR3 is TGTGCCAGCAGTCCCCTTATGAGGAGCGGCGGTGAGCAGTTCTTC.